This TCR beta chain was sequenced for a study of shared clonotypes between healthy human individuals. The wider study: Donor composition was two women and a few men, aged 18 to 49. Regarding the study as a whole: Rarefaction gave evidence that sorted-subset sequencing remained incomplete despite large depth.

In regard to this clone: Its antigen is unknown.

Each sorted subset replicate got 200 ng genomic DNA, 30,000 or so genomes. Assay: immunoSEQ multiplex PCR; the TCRdb copy retains only in-frame clones and omits some. The sample lists about 1.5 million clones; around 98% were seen once. Among the donors, all were Caucasian adults who lived in Nashville, Tennessee. The specimen sequenced was naive CD4+ T cells sorted from blood. Subset given: CD45RA+ positively selected. This TCR came from a young man in good health.

This CDR3 is CASSLKGGGTGELFF. The CDR3 DNA sequence: TGCGCCAGCAGCTTGAAAGGAGGGGGCACCGGGGAGCTGTTTTTT. The V and J genes are TRBV5-1 and TRBJ2-2; D may match TRBD1 or TRBD2 (6 bases each). CDR1 is SGHRS, CDR2 YFSETQ, per germline. V lost 1 base to trimming and J lost 4 bases, with 11 bases between them. CDR3 size: 15 residues. The complete variable domain, with remaining parts taken from reference TRBV5-1 and TRBJ2-2, reads KAGVTQTPRYLIKTRGQQVTLSCSPISGHRSVSWYQQTPGQGLQFLFEYFSETQRNKGNFPGRFSGRQFSNSRSEMNVSTLELGDSALYLCASSLKGGGTGELFFGEGSRLTVL.